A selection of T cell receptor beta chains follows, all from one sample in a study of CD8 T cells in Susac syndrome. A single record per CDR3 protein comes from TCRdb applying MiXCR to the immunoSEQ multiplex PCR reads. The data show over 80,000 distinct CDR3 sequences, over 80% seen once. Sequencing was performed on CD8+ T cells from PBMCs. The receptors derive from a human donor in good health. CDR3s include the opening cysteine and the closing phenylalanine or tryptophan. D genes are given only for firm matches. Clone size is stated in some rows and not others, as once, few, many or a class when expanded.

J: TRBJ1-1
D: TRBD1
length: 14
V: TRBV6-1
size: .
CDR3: CASTPTGEGTEAFF
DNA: TGTGCCAGCACCCCGACAGGGGAAGGCACTGAAGCTTTCTTT

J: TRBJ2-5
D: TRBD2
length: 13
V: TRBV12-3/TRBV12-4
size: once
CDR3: CASREGTEETQYF
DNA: TGTGCCAGCCGGGAGGGGACCGAAGAGACCCAGTACTTC

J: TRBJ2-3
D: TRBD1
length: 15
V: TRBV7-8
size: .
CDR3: CASSSGQGSTDTQYF
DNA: TGTGCCAGCAGCTCCGGACAGGGCAGCACAGATACGCAGTATTTT

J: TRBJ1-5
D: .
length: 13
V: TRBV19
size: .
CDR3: CASSPQQGQPQHF
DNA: TGTGCCAGTAGTCCCCAACAAGGTCAGCCCCAGCATTTT

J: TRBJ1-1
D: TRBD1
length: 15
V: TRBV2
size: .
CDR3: CASSVSGQGNTEAFF
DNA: TGTGCCAGCAGTGTATCGGGACAGGGAAACACTGAAGCTTTCTTT

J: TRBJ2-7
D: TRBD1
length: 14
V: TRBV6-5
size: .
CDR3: CASAAGTGRYEQYF
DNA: TGTGCCAGCGCTGCCGGGACAGGGAGGTACGAGCAGTACTTC

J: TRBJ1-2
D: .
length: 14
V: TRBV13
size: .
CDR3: CASSFRQDINGYTF
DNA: TGTGCCAGCAGCTTCCGACAGGATATTAATGGCTACACCTTC

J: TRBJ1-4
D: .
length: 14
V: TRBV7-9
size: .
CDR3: CASSTEGTNEKLFF
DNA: TGTGCCAGCAGCACGGAGGGAACTAATGAAAAACTGTTTTTT

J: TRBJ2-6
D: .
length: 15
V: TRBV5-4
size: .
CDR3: CASSLGGYGANVLTF
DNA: TGTGCCAGCAGCTTGGGGGGGTACGGGGCCAACGTCCTGACTTTC

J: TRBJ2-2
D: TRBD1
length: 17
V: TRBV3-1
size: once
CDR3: CASSQSSGQGRTGELFF
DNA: TGTGCCAGCAGCCAAAGCTCGGGACAGGGTCGTACCGGGGAGCTGTTTTTT

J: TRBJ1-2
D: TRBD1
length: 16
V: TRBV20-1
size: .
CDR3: CSASGDSVEANYGYTF
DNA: TGCAGTGCTAGTGGGGACAGCGTAGAAGCTAACTATGGCTACACCTTC

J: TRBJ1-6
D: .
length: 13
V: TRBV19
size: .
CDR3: CASSWQAYSPLHF
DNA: TGTGCCAGTAGCTGGCAGGCTTATTCACCCCTCCACTTT

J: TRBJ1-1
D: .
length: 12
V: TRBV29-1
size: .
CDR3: CSAEGRRTEAFF
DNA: TGCAGCGCCGAAGGCAGGCGGACTGAAGCTTTCTTT

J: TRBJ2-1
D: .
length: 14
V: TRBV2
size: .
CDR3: CASRQGGMANEQFF
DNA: TGTGCCAGCAGGCAGGGGGGTATGGCCAATGAGCAGTTCTTC

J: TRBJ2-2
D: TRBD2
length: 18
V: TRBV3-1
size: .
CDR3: CASSPGGAGGPNTGELFF
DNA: TGTGCCAGCAGCCCGGGTGGGGCGGGGGGGCCTAACACCGGGGAGCTGTTTTTT

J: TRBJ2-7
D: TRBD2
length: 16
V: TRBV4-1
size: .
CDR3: CASSQEASGESYEQYF
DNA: TGCGCCAGCAGCCAAGAGGCTAGCGGGGAATCCTACGAGCAGTACTTC

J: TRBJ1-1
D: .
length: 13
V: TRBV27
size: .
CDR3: CASSLGATTEAFF
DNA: TGTGCCAGCAGTTTAGGAGCGACGACTGAAGCTTTCTTT

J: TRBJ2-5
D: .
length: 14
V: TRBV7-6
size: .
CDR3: CASSFQQHGETQYF
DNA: TGTGCCAGCAGCTTCCAGCAACACGGGGAGACCCAGTACTTC

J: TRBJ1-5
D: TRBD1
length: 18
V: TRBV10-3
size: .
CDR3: CAISGRGQARYSNQPQHF
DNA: TGTGCCATCAGTGGACGGGGACAGGCCCGTTATAGCAATCAGCCCCAGCATTTT

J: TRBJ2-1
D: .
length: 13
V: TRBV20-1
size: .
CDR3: CSAPRESYNEQFF
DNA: TGCAGTGCTCCCCGGGAAAGCTACAATGAGCAGTTCTTC

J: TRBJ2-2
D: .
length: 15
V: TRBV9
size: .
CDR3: CASSVARQNTGELFF
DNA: TGTGCCAGCAGCGTAGCTAGGCAGAACACCGGGGAGCTGTTTTTT

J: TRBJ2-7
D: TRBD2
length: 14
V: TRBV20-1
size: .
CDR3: CSARDPSGGYEQYF
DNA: TGCAGTGCTAGGGATCCTAGCGGGGGCTACGAGCAGTACTTC

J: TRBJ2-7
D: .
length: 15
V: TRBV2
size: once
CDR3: CASSEVAVSSYEQYF
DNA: TGTGCCAGCAGTGAGGTAGCGGTGAGCTCCTACGAGCAGTACTTC

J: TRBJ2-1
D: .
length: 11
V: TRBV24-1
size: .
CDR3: CATSDLQAQFF
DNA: TGTGCCACCAGTGATTTGCAAGCCCAGTTCTTC

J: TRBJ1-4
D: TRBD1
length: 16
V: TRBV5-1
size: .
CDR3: CASSLGQGAANEKLFF
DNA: TGCGCCAGCAGCTTGGGACAGGGGGCTGCTAATGAAAAACTGTTTTTT

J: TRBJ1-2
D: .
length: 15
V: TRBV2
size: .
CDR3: CASRVWDPSEAGYTF
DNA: TGTGCCAGCCGCGTTTGGGACCCCTCAGAAGCTGGCTACACCTTC

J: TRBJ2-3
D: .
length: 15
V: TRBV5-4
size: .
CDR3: CASHLPQGNTDTQYF
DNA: TGTGCCAGCCACCTGCCCCAGGGGAACACAGATACGCAGTATTTT

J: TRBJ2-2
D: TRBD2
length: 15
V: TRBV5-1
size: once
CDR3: CASSITGGRTGELFF
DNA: TGCGCCAGCAGCATCACGGGGGGGCGGACCGGGGAGCTGTTTTTT

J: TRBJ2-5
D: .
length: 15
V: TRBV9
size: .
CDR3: CASSVSGTGAETQYF
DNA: TGTGCCAGCAGCGTAAGCGGCACCGGGGCAGAGACCCAGTACTTC

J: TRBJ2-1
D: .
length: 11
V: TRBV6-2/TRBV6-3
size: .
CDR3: CASRGRGEQFF
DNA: TGTGCCAGCAGGGGCAGGGGTGAGCAGTTCTTC

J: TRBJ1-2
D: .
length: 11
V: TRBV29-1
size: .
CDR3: CSVDGNYGYTF
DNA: TGCAGCGTTGACGGTAACTATGGCTACACCTTC

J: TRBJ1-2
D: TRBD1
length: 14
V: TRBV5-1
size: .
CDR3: CASSTTGLNYGYTF
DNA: TGCGCCAGCAGCACGACAGGGCTGAACTATGGCTACACCTTC

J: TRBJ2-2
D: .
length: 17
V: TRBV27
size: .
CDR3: CASSPSLGEVYTGELFF
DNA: TGTGCCAGCAGTCCTTCTCTGGGGGAGGTGTACACCGGGGAGCTGTTTTTT

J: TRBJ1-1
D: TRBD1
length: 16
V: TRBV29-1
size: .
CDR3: CSVVGQGEIWATEAFF
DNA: TGCAGCGTTGTCGGACAGGGGGAGATTTGGGCCACTGAAGCTTTCTTT

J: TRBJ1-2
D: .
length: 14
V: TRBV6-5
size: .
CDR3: CASNPGALNYGYTF
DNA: TGTGCCAGCAATCCAGGGGCGTTAAACTATGGCTACACCTTC

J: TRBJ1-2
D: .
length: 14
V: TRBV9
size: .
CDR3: CASSVGGTNYGYTF
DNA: TGTGCCAGCAGCGTGGGAGGAACTAACTATGGCTACACCTTC

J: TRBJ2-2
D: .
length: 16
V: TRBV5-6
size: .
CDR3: CASSFLGGATAGELFF
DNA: TGTGCCAGCAGCTTTCTTGGGGGGGCTACGGCCGGGGAGCTGTTTTTT